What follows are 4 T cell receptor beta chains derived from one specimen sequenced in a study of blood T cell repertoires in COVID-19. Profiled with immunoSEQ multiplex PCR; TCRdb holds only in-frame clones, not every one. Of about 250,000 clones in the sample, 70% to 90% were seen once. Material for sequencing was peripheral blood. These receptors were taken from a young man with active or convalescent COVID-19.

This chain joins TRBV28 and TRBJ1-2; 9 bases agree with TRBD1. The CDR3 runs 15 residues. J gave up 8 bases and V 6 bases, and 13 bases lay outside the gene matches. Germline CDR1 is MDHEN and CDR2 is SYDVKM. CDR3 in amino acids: CASRLALTGGLGYTF. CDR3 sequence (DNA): TGTGCCAGCAGATTAGCGTTGACAGGGGGATTGGGCTACACCTTC.

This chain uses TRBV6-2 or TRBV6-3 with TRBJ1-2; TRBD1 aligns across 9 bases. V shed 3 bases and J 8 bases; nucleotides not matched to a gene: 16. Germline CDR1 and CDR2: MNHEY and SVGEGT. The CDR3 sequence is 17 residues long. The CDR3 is CASSYSRSGQGLGGYTF. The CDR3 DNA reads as TGTGCCAGCAGTTATTCGAGATCCGGACAGGGGTTGGGAGGCTACACCTTC.

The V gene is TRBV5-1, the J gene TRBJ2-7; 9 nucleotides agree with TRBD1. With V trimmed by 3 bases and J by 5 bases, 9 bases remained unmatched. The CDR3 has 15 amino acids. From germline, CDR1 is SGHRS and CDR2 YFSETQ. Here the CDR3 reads CASSSSWDRANEQYF. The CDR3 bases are TGCGCCAGCAGCTCAAGCTGGGACAGGGCCAACGAGCAGTACTTC.

CDR3 in amino acids: CASSFKGLGTGSPPGNTIYF. In DNA, the CDR3 is TGTGCCAGCAGCTTCAAGGGGCTGGGGACAGGTAGTCCTCCTGGAAACACCATATATTTT. The chain uses TRBV21-1 and TRBJ1-3; the D call of TRBD1 is as the table states it, not checked on the DNA. TRBV21-1 is designated a pseudogene. The CDR3 consists of 20 residues.